The rows below give T cell receptor beta chains drawn from one sample of a study of glioma-infiltrating T cells after dendritic cell vaccination. Profiling relied on immunoSEQ multiplex PCR, and the TCRdb table lists in-frame clones only, not all of them. The table lists 85,000 to 100,000 clones, 70% to 90% of them singletons. This sample comprised blood, obtained after dendritic cell vaccination. The receptors come from a human donor with glioblastoma. Each CDR3 is given with its conserved first and last residue. Fields, in order: J gene, V gene, CDR3 protein.

>TRBJ1-1|TRBV5-1
CASTKNVPGDTEAFF
>TRBJ1-5|TRBV6-6
CASSHYRGKSNQPQHF
>TRBJ2-1|TRBV7-3
CASSSDRGTYNEQFF
>TRBJ2-5|TRBV28
CASSLSRVVTKTQYF
>TRBJ2-4|TRBV5-1
CASSPLGGAKNIQYF
>TRBJ1-4|TRBV30
CAWMTGGDEKLFF
>TRBJ2-2|TRBV27
CASGFWSGGPVTGELFF
>TRBJ1-1|TRBV5-6
CASSLGWDMMNTEAFF
>TRBJ1-5|TRBV19
CASSIISGPHQPQHF
>TRBJ1-3|TRBV30
CAWSVGTLVTPGNTIYF
>TRBJ1-1|TRBV19
CASSIGPTGGITEAFF
>TRBJ2-2|TRBV5-1
CASSSGTGLGTGELFF
>TRBJ2-2|TRBV6-1
CASSSSVTGELFF
>TRBJ2-3|TRBV10-3
CAISTRQGSTDTQYF